Each of the 20 T cell receptor beta chains below was sequenced from the same sample in a study of cytomegalovirus exposure and HLA in healthy donors. Clones were read by immunoSEQ multiplex PCR, and TCRdb kept only the in-frame ones, dropping some. The sample holds 250,000 to 350,000 clones, about nine tenths seen once. Material for sequencing was PBMCs. The source is a woman in her 30s in good health and CMV-seropositive.

V and J are TRBV7-8 and TRBJ2-7; tentatively, D is TRBD1 or TRBD2 (6 bases each). Trimming removed 1 base from V and 0 bases from J, with 13 bases in between. The CDR3 sequence is 16 residues long. The germline CDR1 and CDR2 sequences are SGHVS and FQNEAQ. The CDR3 DNA is TGTGCCAGCAGCTTAGGAGGAGGGGGGAGCTCCTACGAGCAGTACTTC. Translating it yields CASSLGGGGSSYEQYF.

J is TRBJ2-3 and V is TRBV7-9, with D tentatively TRBD1 or TRBD2 (5 bases each). Germline-derived CDR1 and CDR2 are SEHNR and FQNEAQ (reference sequence). Trimming shortened V by 5 bases and J by 1 base, and 16 bases separated the two germline ends. The CDR3 consists of 16 residues. The CDR3 loop reads CASSTVSGPGTDTQYF. The CDR3 coding sequence is TGTGCCAGCAGCACCGTCTCGGGGCCTGGCACAGATACGCAGTATTTT. The whole variable domain, remainder taken from reference TRBV7-9 and TRBJ2-3, is DTGVSQNPRHKITKRGQNVTFRCDPISEHNRLYWYRQTLGQGPEFLTYFQNEAQLEKSRLLSDRFSAERPKGSFSTLEIQRTEQGDSAMYLCASSTVSGPGTDTQYFGPGTRLTVL.

The gene calls are TRBV5-4 and TRBJ2-7; the match to TRBD2 covers 8 bases. With 3 bases clipped from V and 3 bases from J, the junction kept 8 bases outside the gene matches. Germline CDR1 reads SGHNT; CDR2 reads YYREEE (reference sequence). There are 15 residues in the CDR3. DNA for the CDR3: TGTGCCAGCAGCTCCGGGTGGGCGGGGGGCTACGAGCAGTACTTC. Translating it yields CASSSGWAGGYEQYF.

The CDR3 coding sequence is TGTGCCAGCAGCCCGCACTTGGACATTAGCAATCAGCCCCAGCATTTT. It codes for CASSPHLDISNQPQHF. The V call is TRBV9, the J call TRBJ1-5, with D perhaps matching TRBD1 (5 bases). Germline assignment: CDR1 SGDLS and CDR2 YYNGEE. With 4 bases removed from V and 0 bases from J, the gap between germline ends came to 14 bases. The CDR3 totals 16 residues.

V and J are TRBV2 and TRBJ2-2; D unresolved. CDR1 is SNHLY and CDR2 is FYNNEI in the germline V gene. The germline V and J ends were trimmed by 10 bases and 0 bases, with 9 bases remaining between them. The CDR3 runs 13 residues. CDR3 residues: CATPNSNTGELFF. In DNA form, the CDR3 reads TGTGCCACCCCGAATTCGAACACCGGGGAGCTGTTTTTT.

The chain combines TRBV6-5 with TRBJ2-7, with 7 bases aligning to TRBD2. Unmatched junction bases numbered 6, after V lost 6 bases and J lost 1 base. This CDR3 contains 14 residues. Looked up from germline, CDR1 is MNHEY and CDR2 is SVGAGI. In DNA form, the CDR3 reads TGTGCCAGCAGCCGGACTAGAAAATCCTACGAGCAGTACTTC. Residues: CASSRTRKSYEQYF.

The genes are TRBV4-1 and TRBJ2-1, with 7 bases fitting TRBD1. Trimming removed 1 base from V and 6 bases from J; junction bases left unmatched: 3. This CDR3 has 14 amino acids. The germline gives CDR1 MGHRA, CDR2 YSYEKL. The CDR3 protein is CASSQGPGGNEQFF. For the CDR3, the DNA is TGCGCCAGCAGCCAAGGGCCAGGGGGCAATGAGCAGTTCTTC.

As to this clone: Other DNA sequences in the sample encode the same CDR3. This chain joins TRBV9 and TRBJ2-3; no reliable D call. The V gene lost 0 bases and the J gene lost 0 bases, with 2 bases spanning the gap. The CDR3 runs to 13 residues. Germline CDR1 and CDR2: SGDLS and YYNGEE. The CDR3: CASSVVSTDTQYF. CDR3 nucleotide sequence: TGTGCCAGCAGCGTAGTTAGCACAGATACGCAGTATTTT.

This rearrangement joins TRBV5-1 to TRBJ1-3; TRBD1 matches at 7 bases. Germline assignment: CDR1 SGHRS and CDR2 YFSETQ. The ends lost 4 bases at V and 6 bases at J; junction bases unmatched: 13. The CDR3 is made up of 16 amino acids. CDR3: CASSQLPQGMVNTIYF. The CDR3 DNA is TGCGCCAGCAGCCAACTGCCACAGGGGATGGTAAACACCATATATTTT.

The chain links TRBV6-6 to TRBJ2-2; 7 positions agree with TRBD2. With V trimmed by 0 bases and J by 7 bases, 5 bases remained unmatched. The CDR3 runs 15 residues. In germline, CDR1 is MNHNY, CDR2 SVGAGI (reference sequence). In DNA, the CDR3 is TGTGCCAGCAGTTACTCGAGGGAGGGCCTCGGGGAGCTGTTTTTT. This translates into CASSYSREGLGELFF.

A few counts support this clone. The rearrangement uses TRBV30 and TRBJ1-5; D is uncertain. CDR3 length equals 14 residues. Germline CDR1 reads GTSNPN; CDR2 reads SVGIG (reference sequence). V was cut by 4 bases and J by 3 bases, with 13 bases left in between. The CDR3 DNA follows: TGTGCCTGGAAATCGACCGGGTCCAATCAGCCCCAGCATTTT. Protein product: CAWKSTGSNQPQHF.

The chain has TRBV10-2 and TRBJ2-7; D not certain. The CDR3 contains 11 residues. Trimming removed 3 bases at V and 5 bases at J, with 5 bases between. The V gene's germline CDR1 is WSHSY and CDR2 SAAADI. This chain's CDR3 is CASSDLNEQYF. The CDR3 coding sequence is TGCGCCAGCAGTGATTTGAACGAGCAGTACTTC.

This rearrangement joins TRBV5-1 to TRBJ1-1; D is uncertain. With 1 base removed from V and 5 bases from J, the gap between germline ends came to 15 bases. This CDR3 is built from 15 residues. Germline CDR1 is SGHRS and CDR2 is YFSETQ. CDR3 residues: CASSLKASRETEAFF. In DNA, the CDR3 is TGCGCCAGCAGCTTGAAGGCCAGTCGGGAAACTGAAGCTTTCTTT. The whole variable domain, remainder taken from reference TRBV5-1 and TRBJ1-1, is KAGVTQTPRYLIKTRGQQVTLSCSPISGHRSVSWYQQTPGQGLQFLFEYFSETQRNKGNFPGRFSGRQFSNSRSEMNVSTLELGDSALYLCASSLKASRETEAFFGQGTRLTVV.

The CDR3 nucleotides are TGTGCCAGCAGCTTAGATGCGGTCTCACGGGAAGAGCAGTACTTC. Translating gives CASSLDAVSREEQYF. The gene calls are TRBV7-2 and TRBJ2-7; D perhaps matches TRBD2 (5 bases). The CDR3 extends over 15 amino acids. The germline V gene has CDR1 SGHTA and CDR2 FQGNSA. V gave up 1 base and J gave up 7 bases, with 17 bases separating them.

The gene calls are TRBV9 and TRBJ2-3; no clear D gene. The germline V gene has CDR1 SGDLS and CDR2 YYNGEE. The CDR3 runs 15 residues. The germline V and J ends were trimmed by 0 bases and 1 base, with 9 bases remaining between them. CDR3 nucleotide sequence: TGTGCCAGCAGCGTAGCCGCCCTTGGCACAGATACGCAGTATTTT. Protein: CASSVAALGTDTQYF.

V usage is TRBV5-1 and J usage is TRBJ2-3, with TRBD2 matching over 10 bases. V was clipped by 2 bases and J by 3 bases; unmatched bases: 3. The CDR3 is made up of 15 amino acids. The germline V gene encodes CDR1 SGHRS and CDR2 YFSETQ. As DNA, the CDR3 is TGCGCCAGCAGCTTAGCGGGGGGGCCGACAGATACGCAGTATTTT. It encodes CASSLAGGPTDTQYF.

The chain uses TRBV14 and TRBJ2-3; 10 nucleotides agree with TRBD2. The germline gives CDR1 SGHDN, CDR2 FVKESK. Germline trimming cut 0 bases from V and 3 bases from J; bases unmatched to any gene: 6. The CDR3 covers 17 residues. The DNA for the CDR3 is TGTGCCAGCAGCCAAGACCAGCGGGGGGGCTATACAGATACGCAGTATTTT. It yields the protein CASSQDQRGGYTDTQYF.

The chain combines TRBV7-6 with TRBJ1-4; no clear D. This CDR3 has 18 amino acids. V gave up 0 bases and J gave up 1 base, with 15 bases separating them. Germline loops: CDR1 SGHVS, CDR2 FNYEAQ. CDR3 bases: TGTGCCAGCAGCTTAGCGCCGAGCAGCGGGAGAACTAATGAAAAACTGTTTTTT. This gives the protein CASSLAPSSGRTNEKLFF.

The chain combines TRBV4-3 with TRBJ2-6; D gene uncertain. V was clipped by 5 bases and J by 0 bases, with 8 bases between them. Germline V gene data show CDR1 as LGHNA and CDR2 as YSLEER. This CDR3 region has 15 residues. CDR3 in amino acids: CASSLSFSGANVLTF. CDR3 nucleotide sequence: TGCGCCAGCAGCTTATCGTTCTCTGGGGCCAACGTCCTGACTTTC.

The table lists this clone with a few counts. This chain uses TRBV4-2 with TRBJ2-7; TRBD2 agrees at 9 bases. Germline V gene sequence: CDR1 LGHNA, CDR2 YNFKEQ. The length of the CDR3 is 16 residues. The ends lost 1 base at V and 5 bases at J; junction bases unmatched: 9. The CDR3 DNA reads as TGTGCCAGCAGCCAAGTAGGAGCTAGCGGGACCCACGAGCAGTACTTC. Translating gives CASSQVGASGTHEQYF.